This T cell receptor (beta chain) was captured in a study of beta chain features in type 1 diabetes. The wider study: In age, gender and cell yields, patients were similar to healthy donors. Overall study findings and caveats: Shorter TCRB CDR3s, moderately but significantly so, were found in Type 1 diabetes patients in all four CD4+ subsets. In type 1 diabetes patients, VDJ junctions had fewer insertions; deletions at these junctions were more frequent.

This clone was seen a few times. What it binds is unknown. The J segment lost 7 bases and the V segment lost 2 bases, leaving 13 bases of the junction unmatched. This CDR3 is built from 16 residues. In germline, CDR1 is MNHEY, CDR2 SMNVEV (reference sequence). Expressed TCRB transcripts were sequenced because the entire RNA isolate underwent reverse transcription. Profiled with immunoSEQ multiplex PCR; TCRdb holds only in-frame clones, not every one. Among 240,000 or so clones, more than 11% were seen once, and the ten largest hold roughly 0.02%. The chain has TRBV27 and TRBJ2-5; 7 positions agree with TRBD2. The source is a man younger than 40 with type 1 diabetes. Sequenced: naive CD4+ T cells from blood. CDR3 in DNA: TGTGCCAGCAGTTTAGGCGCTTCTAGCGGCCCTAGGACCCAGTACTTC. As protein: CASSLGASSGPRTQYF.